The 3 T cell receptor beta chains in this list originate from one sample, sequenced in a study of shared clonotypes between healthy human individuals. TCRdb's copy holds only in-frame clones and misses some; the assay was immunoSEQ multiplex PCR. Here the sample spans about 610,000 clones, roughly 97% being singletons. Sequencing was done on a sample of naive CD4+ T cells sorted from blood. Subset indicated: CD45RA+ positively selected. The receptors shown here come from a woman aged 25-40 years in good health.

V is TRBV5-1 and J is TRBJ2-5, with D perhaps matching TRBD1 (6 bases). The CDR3 is 14 residues long. CDR1 and CDR2 from the germline V gene are SGHRS and YFSETQ. V shed 0 bases and J shed 5 bases, with 11 bases lying between them. The CDR3: CASSLAWQGETQYF. CDR3 nucleotide sequence: TGCGCCAGCAGCTTGGCATGGCAGGGGGAGACCCAGTACTTC.

The rearrangement uses TRBV6-1 and TRBJ2-5; D might be TRBD2 (5 bases). V dropped 2 bases and J dropped 3 bases, with 10 bases sitting between them. Germline CDR1 MNHNS, CDR2 SASEGT. This CDR3 has 14 residues. The CDR3 reads CASSEYPGKETQYF. CDR3 DNA: TGTGCCAGCAGTGAATATCCGGGGAAAGAGACCCAGTACTTC.

This clone is a singleton in its sample. The CDR3 here is CASSTEGWAGELFF. The CDR3 DNA is TGTGCCAGCAGTACAGAGGGGTGGGCCGGGGAGCTGTTTTTT. The chain recombines TRBV11-2 with TRBJ2-2; the D call may be TRBD1 or TRBD2 (5 bases each). The V end was cut by 6 bases, the J end by 6 bases, with 14 bases between. CDR1 is SGHAT and CDR2 is FQNNGV in the germline V gene. The CDR3 consists of 14 residues.